The 22 T cell receptor beta chains given below trace back to one sample, sequenced in a study of EBV T-cell therapy then PD-1 blockade in nasopharyngeal carcinoma. For these TCRs, the target antigens are not known. Sequencing was performed with immunoSEQ multiplex PCR; in TCRdb, only in-frame clones are kept and a portion is missing. Of under 20,000 clones listed, more than 70% are singletons. Treatment here: AdE1-LMPpoly-expanded autologous EBV-specific T-cell therapy followed by anti-PD-1 nivolumab. The material sequenced was CD8+ T cells from blood, taken around day 35 from a patient whose treatment included autologous EBV-specific T cells and nivolumab. The source of these receptors is a man aged 35-49 years with nasopharyngeal carcinoma.

The rearrangement links TRBV4-1 to TRBJ2-1; TRBD2 matches 9 bases. V lost 0 bases, J lost 3 bases, and 3 bases stayed unmatched. This CDR3 contains 16 residues. Germline CDR1 MGHRA, CDR2 YSYEKL. As DNA, the CDR3 is TGCGCCAGCAGCCAAGATCTAGCGGGGAACTACAATGAGCAGTTCTTC. Translation: CASSQDLAGNYNEQFF.

By its share, this clone is medium-sized. The chain is built from TRBV27 and TRBJ2-1; 9 nucleotides agree with TRBD2. Trimming at V came to 5 bases and at J to 3 bases, leaving 2 bases not matched to a gene. Germline CDR1 MNHEY, CDR2 SMNVEV (reference sequence). CDR3 length: 14 residues. In DNA form, the CDR3 reads TGTGCCAGCAGTGCTAGCGGGGACTACAATGAGCAGTTCTTC. Its protein product is CASSASGDYNEQFF.

This rearrangement joins TRBV7-9 to TRBJ1-4; D is ambiguous. V gave up 5 bases and J gave up 3 bases, with 10 bases separating them. From germline, CDR1 is SEHNR and CDR2 FQNEAQ (reference sequence). This CDR3 has 14 residues. For the CDR3, the DNA is TGTGCCAGCAGCCTCGCGGGCCCTAATGAAAAACTGTTTTTT. Protein product: CASSLAGPNEKLFF.

The rearrangement links TRBV2 to TRBJ1-4; possibly TRBD1 for D (5 bases). V was shortened by 8 bases and J by 0 bases, with 7 bases between the two germline ends. Germline CDR1 SNHLY, CDR2 FYNNEI. The CDR3 is 13 residues long. CDR3 DNA sequence: TGTGCCAGCCGGGGCGCAACTAATGAAAAACTGTTTTTT. Its protein is CASRGATNEKLFF.

CDR3 coding DNA: TGTGCCAGCAGCTCCCGAGAGCTAGCGGGTTTATACAATGAGCAGTTCTTC. Translated, it gives CASSSRELAGLYNEQFF. The chain combines TRBV13 with TRBJ2-1, with 8 nucleotides matching TRBD2. Trimming removed 4 bases from V and 4 bases from J; junction bases left unmatched: 12. Germline V gene data show CDR1 as PRHDT and CDR2 as FYEKMQ (reference sequence). This CDR3 spans 17 amino acids.

Points on this clone: One end of the junction is discordant with germline, which a read error may explain. The chain's CDR3 is CASSHSGSNYGYTF. Here the CDR3 DNA reads TGTGCCAGCAGCCATTCAGGGTCTAATTATGGCTACACCTTC. The chain employs TRBV14 and TRBJ1-2; possibly TRBD1 for D (5 bases). The CDR3 sequence is 14 residues long. Per the germline V gene, CDR1 is SGHDN and CDR2 is FVKESK. Filled out from reference TRBV14 and TRBJ1-2, the complete variable domain reads EAGVTQFPSHSVIEKGQTVTLRCDPISGHDNLYWYRRVMGKEIKFLLHFVKESKQDESGMPNNRFLAERTGGTYSTLKVQPAELEDSGVYFCASSHSGSNYGYTFGSGTRLTVV.

This chain links TRBV4-1 with TRBJ1-6; weak D call: TRBD1 (5 bases). Between the trimmed V and J ends, which lost 4 bases and 7 bases, there was a span of 11 bases. The CDR3 spans 14 residues. The germline V gene has CDR1 MGHRA and CDR2 YSYEKL. This chain's CDR3 is CASSLQDINSPLHF. For the CDR3, the DNA is TGCGCCAGCAGCCTACAGGACATAAATTCACCCCTCCACTTT.

This chain connects TRBV6-5 to TRBJ1-1, with D possibly matching TRBD1 (6 bases). This CDR3 spans 14 amino acids. Germline values: CDR1 MNHEY, CDR2 SVGAGI. Trimming left V 7 bases short and J 0 bases short, with 12 bases between. The CDR3 loop reads CASTQDSMNTEAFF. As DNA, the CDR3 is TGTGCCAGCACCCAGGACAGCATGAACACTGAAGCTTTCTTT.

This chain links TRBV4-1 with TRBJ1-4, with D uncertain. Per the germline V gene, CDR1 is MGHRA and CDR2 is YSYEKL. V dropped 1 base and J dropped 0 bases, with 15 bases sitting between them. There are 18 residues in the CDR3. CDR3 sequence (DNA): TGCGCCAGCAGCCAAGTCGACGTGGCAGCCGCAACTAATGAAAAACTGTTTTTT. Amino acids: CASSQVDVAAATNEKLFF.

The rearrangement links TRBV28 to TRBJ2-4; D unclear. This CDR3 comprises 12 residues. From germline, CDR1 is MDHEN and CDR2 SYDVKM. V shed 7 bases and J shed 9 bases, with 13 bases lying between them. The CDR3 sequence: CASMSSRFIQYF. The CDR3 region has the DNA TGTGCCAGCATGAGTTCCCGCTTCATTCAGTACTTC.

Concerning this clone: This may come from a read error, since a much larger clone is one base off. Other DNA sequences in the sample encode the same CDR3. The V and J genes are TRBV7-2 and TRBJ2-6, with D possibly TRBD1 on 5 matching bases. Trimming removed 6 bases at V and 0 bases at J, with 9 bases between. The V gene's germline CDR1 is SGHTA and CDR2 FQGNSA. The CDR3 consists of 15 residues. The CDR3 protein is CASSLDSSGANVLTF. The DNA of the CDR3 is TGTGCCAGCAGTCTTGACAGCTCTGGGGCCAACGTCCTGACTTTC.

This sequence joins TRBV3-1 (or the pseudogene TRBV3-2) and TRBJ1-3; 7 bases are shared with TRBD1. The trim removed 4 bases at V and 1 base at J, leaving 7 bases unmatched. The CDR3 is 16 amino acids. Germline lookup yields CDR1 LGHDT and CDR2 YNNKEL (reference sequence). The CDR3 DNA follows: TGTGCCAGCAGCCTTCCGGGACAGAGATCTGGAAACACCATATATTTT. Its protein product is CASSLPGQRSGNTIYF.

The chain combines TRBV28 with TRBJ2-6; maybe TRBD1 (6 bases). The CDR3 totals 16 residues. Trimming stripped 5 bases from V and 0 bases from J, with 11 bases between. Germline CDR1 MDHEN, CDR2 SYDVKM. The CDR3, as DNA: TGTGCCAGCAGTGGGGACACAAGCTCTGGGGCCAACGTCCTGACTTTC. Translation: CASSGDTSSGANVLTF.

The chain employs TRBV7-8 and TRBJ2-7; D not resolved. This CDR3 has 13 residues. The ends were cut back, 2 bases at V and 5 bases at J, with 10 bases in the middle. Germline CDR1 SGHVS, CDR2 FQNEAQ. CDR3 in amino acids: CASSLSSVNEQYF. The DNA for the CDR3 is TGTGCCAGCAGCTTATCATCCGTCAACGAGCAGTACTTC. The full variable domain, rest sourced from reference TRBV7-8 and TRBJ2-7, is GAGVSQSPRYKVAKRGQDVALRCDPISGHVSLFWYQQALGQGPEFLTYFQNEAQLDKSGLPSDRFFAERPEGSVSTLKIQRTQQEDSAVYLCASSLSSVNEQYFGPGTRLTVT.

This clone has a single count. The chain joins TRBV25-1 to TRBJ2-1, with a possible D match to TRBD2 (6 bases). With 1 base removed from V and 8 bases from J, the gap between germline ends came to 15 bases. There are 15 residues in the CDR3. From germline, CDR1 is MGHDK and CDR2 SYGVNS. The chain's CDR3 is CASSESWRRADEQFF. DNA of the CDR3: TGTGCCAGCAGTGAATCTTGGAGGAGGGCGGATGAGCAGTTCTTC.

This CDR3 reads CASRTGNIQYF. In DNA, the CDR3 is TGTGCCAGCCGGACGGGAAACATTCAGTACTTC. The chain uses TRBV12-3 or TRBV12-4 and TRBJ2-4; D ambiguous. The CDR3 has 11 residues. V lost 8 bases and J 6 bases, leaving 8 bases between the germline ends.

The genes are TRBV9 and TRBJ2-3; 7 nucleotides align to TRBD2. CDR1 is SGDLS, CDR2 YYNGEE, per germline. V dropped 2 bases and J dropped 3; count of bases not matched to a gene: 6. The length of the CDR3 is 15 residues. This chain's CDR3 is CASSVSGRATDTQYF. The CDR3 DNA reads TGTGCCAGCAGCGTGTCAGGGAGGGCGACAGATACGCAGTATTTT.

This clone was seen a single time. V is TRBV5-1 and J is TRBJ2-5; 7 nucleotides line up with TRBD1. The CDR3 length is 14 residues. Germline V gene data show CDR1 as SGHRS and CDR2 as YFSETQ. V gave up 6 bases and J gave up 5 bases; unmatched junction bases: 10. Here the CDR3 reads CASTEQGLGETQYF. CDR3 DNA sequence: TGCGCCAGCACCGAACAGGGGCTCGGGGAGACCCAGTACTTC.

The gene calls are TRBV6-5 and TRBJ1-6, with TRBD1 matching 8 bases. This CDR3 comprises 15 residues. The germline V gene has CDR1 MNHEY and CDR2 SVGAGI. Trimming at V came to 2 bases and at J to 10 bases, leaving 7 bases not matched to a gene. The CDR3 coding sequence is TGTGCCAGCAGTTACGGGACAGGTCCGGGGTCACCCCTCCACTTT. As protein: CASSYGTGPGSPLHF.

This rearrangement joins TRBV12-3 or TRBV12-4 to TRBJ1-5; no clear D. V dropped 7 bases and J dropped 6 bases, with 13 bases sitting between them. This CDR3 contains 13 residues. The CDR3 reads CASTQILSQPQHF. The CDR3 nucleotides read TGTGCCAGCACCCAGATTCTCAGTCAGCCCCAGCATTTT.

The chain has TRBV7-3 and TRBJ2-7, with D tentatively TRBD2 (6 bases). With 4 bases removed from V and 3 bases from J, the gap between germline ends came to 10 bases. Germline V gene sequence: CDR1 SGHTA, CDR2 FQGTGA. This CDR3 has 13 residues. The CDR3: CASSWGGGYEQYF. The CDR3 DNA follows: TGTGCCAGCAGCTGGGGAGGAGGCTACGAGCAGTACTTC.

This chain links TRBV10-3 with TRBJ1-1, with a tentative D call TRBD1 (5 bases). The CDR3 has 13 amino acids. Deletions cut 4 bases from V and 3 bases from J, with 9 bases between. Germline CDR1 is ENHRY and CDR2 is SYGVKD. The CDR3 DNA reads TGTGCCATCAGTGGGGGCGGGGACACTGAAGCTTTCTTT. It yields the protein CAISGGGDTEAFF.